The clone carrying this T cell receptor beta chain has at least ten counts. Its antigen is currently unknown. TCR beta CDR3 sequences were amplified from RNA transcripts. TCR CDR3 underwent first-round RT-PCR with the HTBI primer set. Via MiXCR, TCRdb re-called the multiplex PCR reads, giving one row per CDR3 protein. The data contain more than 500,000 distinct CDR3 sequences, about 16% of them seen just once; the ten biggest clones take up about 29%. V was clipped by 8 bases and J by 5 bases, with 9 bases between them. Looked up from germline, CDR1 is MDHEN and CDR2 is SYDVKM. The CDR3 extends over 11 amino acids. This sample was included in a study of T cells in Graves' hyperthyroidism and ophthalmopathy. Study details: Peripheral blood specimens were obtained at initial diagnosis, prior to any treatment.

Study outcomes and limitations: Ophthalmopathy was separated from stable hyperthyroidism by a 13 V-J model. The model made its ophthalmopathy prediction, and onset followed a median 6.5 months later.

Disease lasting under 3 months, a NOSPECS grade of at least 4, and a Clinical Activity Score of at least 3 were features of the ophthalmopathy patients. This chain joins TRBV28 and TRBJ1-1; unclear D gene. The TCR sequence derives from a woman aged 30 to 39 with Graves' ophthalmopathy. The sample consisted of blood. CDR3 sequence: CASLKLTEAFF. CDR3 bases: TGTGCCAGCCTTAAACTTACTGAAGCTTTCTTT.